The clone carrying this T cell receptor (beta chain) was detected a few times. This sample was taken from a study of patients and donors after allogeneic stem cell transplantation. The CDR3 has 15 residues. With 4 bases clipped from V and 4 bases from J, the junction kept 9 bases outside the gene matches. Germline CDR1 and CDR2: SGHRS and YFSETQ. TCRdb reprocessed the RT-PCR reads with MiXCR, giving one entry per CDR3 protein. The table has some 160,000 distinct CDR3 sequences, 24% seen once. V usage is TRBV5-1 and J usage is TRBJ1-2; 8 positions match TRBD1. The material sequenced was blood, either unsorted or a sorted T cell fraction (not recorded which). The clonotype originates from a human donor who was either an allogeneic HSCT recipient or a stem cell or donor lymphocyte infusion donor (not recorded which). It is not recorded whose cells these are; they may come from a transplant donor. For the CDR3, the DNA is TGCGCCAGCAGCCTGAGACAGGGGTCCCCCTATGGCTACACCTTC. Its protein product is CASSLRQGSPYGYTF.